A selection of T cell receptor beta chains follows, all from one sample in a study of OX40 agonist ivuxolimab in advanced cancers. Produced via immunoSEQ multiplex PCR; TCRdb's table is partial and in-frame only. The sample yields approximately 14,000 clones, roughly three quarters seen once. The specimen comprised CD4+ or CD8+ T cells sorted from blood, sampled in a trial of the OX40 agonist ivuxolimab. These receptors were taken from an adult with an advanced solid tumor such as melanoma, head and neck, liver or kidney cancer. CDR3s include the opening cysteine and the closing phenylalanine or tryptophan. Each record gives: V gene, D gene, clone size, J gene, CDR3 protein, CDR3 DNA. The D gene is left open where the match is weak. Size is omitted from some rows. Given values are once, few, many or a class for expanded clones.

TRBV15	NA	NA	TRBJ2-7	CATSRDRLVTYEQYF	TGTGCCACCAGCAGAGACAGGCTGGTAACCTACGAGCAGTACTTC
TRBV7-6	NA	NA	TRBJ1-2	CASSPTPGDYGYTF	TGTGCCAGCAGCCCCACCCCAGGTGACTATGGCTACACCTTC
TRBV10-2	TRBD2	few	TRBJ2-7	CASRGLAGGYHEQYF	TGCGCCAGCAGGGGACTAGCGGGGGGGTACCACGAGCAGTACTTC
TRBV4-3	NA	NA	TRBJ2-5	CASSQDLGDETQYF	TGCGCCAGCAGCCAAGATTTAGGGGACGAGACCCAGTACTTC
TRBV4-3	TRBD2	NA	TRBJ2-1	CASSQTSGLAGGREQFF	TGCGCCAGCAGCCAAACCTCGGGACTAGCGGGGGGGCGAGAGCAGTTCTTC
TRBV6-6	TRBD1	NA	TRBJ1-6	CASSPGGGSPLHF	TGTGCCAGCAGCCCAGGGGGTGGTTCACCCCTCCACTTT
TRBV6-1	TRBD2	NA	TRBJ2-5	CASSELAGVQETQYF	TGTGCCAGCAGTGAACTAGCGGGGGTTCAAGAGACCCAGTACTTC
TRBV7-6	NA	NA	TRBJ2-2	CASSSAQGTRTGELFF	TGTGCCAGCAGCTCTGCTCAAGGGACGAGAACCGGGGAGCTGTTTTTT
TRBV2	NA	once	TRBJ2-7	CASSAGYEQYF	TGTGCCAGCAGTGCCGGCTACGAGCAGTACTTC
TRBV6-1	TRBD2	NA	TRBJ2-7	CASSYGGEWNF	TGTGCCAGCAGTTACGGGGGGGAATGGAACTTC
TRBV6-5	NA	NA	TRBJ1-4	CASSFRHPGDEKLFF	TGTGCCAGCAGTTTCCGACACCCAGGAGATGAAAAACTGTTTTTT
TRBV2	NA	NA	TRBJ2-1	CASSGADVNPTYNEQFF	TGTGCCAGCAGCGGGGCCGACGTTAATCCTACTTACAATGAGCAGTTCTTC
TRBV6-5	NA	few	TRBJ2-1	CASSSLGYNEQFF	TGTGCCAGCTCTTCCCTAGGGTACAATGAGCAGTTCTTC
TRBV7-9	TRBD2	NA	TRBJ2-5	CASSAPGGVRETQYF	TGTGCCAGCAGCGCGCCGGGGGGTGTGAGAGAGACCCAGTACTTC
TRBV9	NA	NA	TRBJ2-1	CASSVGENEQFF	TGTGCCAGCAGCGTAGGGGAAAATGAGCAGTTCTTC
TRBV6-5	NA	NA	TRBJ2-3	CASSLSEGQADTQYF	TGTGCCAGCAGTTTGTCGGAAGGTCAGGCAGATACGCAGTATTTT
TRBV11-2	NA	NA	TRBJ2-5	CASSFGLGEQETQYF	TGTGCCAGCAGCTTCGGTTTAGGCGAGCAGGAGACCCAGTACTTC
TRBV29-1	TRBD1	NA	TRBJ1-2	CSVEGGDSYGYTF	TGCAGCGTTGAAGGCGGGGACAGCTATGGCTACACCTTC
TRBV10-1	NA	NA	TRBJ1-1	CASRGGMNTEAFF	TGCGCCAGCAGGGGTGGGATGAACACTGAAGCTTTCTTT
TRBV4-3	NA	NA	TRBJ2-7	CASSQVRGAYEQYF	TGCGCCAGCAGCCAAGTCAGGGGGGCATACGAGCAGTACTTC
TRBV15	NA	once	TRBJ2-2	CATKAGANTGELFF	TGTGCCACCAAAGCGGGCGCGAACACCGGGGAGCTGTTTTTT
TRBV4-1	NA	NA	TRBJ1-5	CASSQLGPHQPQHF	TGCGCCAGCAGCCAGCTCGGCCCCCATCAGCCCCAGCATTTT
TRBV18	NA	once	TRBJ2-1	CASSRSNEQFF	TGTGCCAGCTCCAGAAGTAATGAGCAGTTCTTC
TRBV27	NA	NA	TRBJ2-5	CASKGTFQGTGETQYF	TGTGCCAGCAAGGGAACCTTTCAGGGGACCGGAGAGACCCAGTACTTC